The T cell receptor beta chain under discussion was sequenced for a study of cytomegalovirus exposure and HLA in healthy donors. Study-level points and caveats: In a later analysis, specific HLA alleles were associated with approximately 16,000 TCR beta sequences at a 0.05 false discovery rate.

PCR involved 60 Vbeta and 13 Jbeta primers. Profiled with immunoSEQ multiplex PCR; TCRdb holds only in-frame clones, not every one. The table records about 95,000 clones, 60% to 80% of them present only once. The CDR3 spans 15 residues. Trimming removed 3 bases from V and 8 bases from J; junction bases left unmatched: 7. Germline assignment: CDR1 SGHNT and CDR2 YYREEE (reference sequence). Turning to this clone: Antigen specificity is unknown.

This chain joins TRBV5-4 and TRBJ2-3; TRBD1 matches 12 bases. Input material: PBMCs. The clonotype was recovered from a man aged 55 to 69 in good health and CMV-seronegative. CDR3 in DNA: TGTGCCAGCAGCTACCGGGACAGGGGGCAAGTTACGCAGTATTTT. Amino acid sequence: CASSYRDRGQVTQYF.